A single TCR beta chain is shown here with its context. Its antigen is not identified. The data derive from a study of CD4 T cells in relation to SARS-CoV-2 and coronaviruses. About the study: The restricting HLA molecule for shared crossreactive spike epitopes was mapped. Findings of the study overall: The assay detects memory recall responses, not culture-primed primary responses. No crossreactivity against non-spike viral proteins was tested here. Each donor contributed either pre-pandemic or post-infection samples, not both.

Here immunoSEQ multiplex PCR was the method, and the copy in TCRdb shows in-frame clones only, minus some. This table holds about 65,000 clones, 85% to 90% found once. The unexposed donors gave CD4+ T cells in 2011-2018, prior to COVID-19. CDR3 size: 18 residues. This chain links TRBV21-1 with TRBJ2-1; the D call TRBD2 from the table was never checked on the DNA. TRBV21-1 is tagged as a pseudogene. The receptor was derived from a human donor in good health. The sample comprised memory CD4+ T cells from PBMCs. CDR3 sequence reads: CASPWTSGSQNCYNEQFF. CDR3 DNA: TGTGCCAGCCCCTGGACTAGCGGGAGCCAAAATTGCTACAATGAGCAGTTCTTC.